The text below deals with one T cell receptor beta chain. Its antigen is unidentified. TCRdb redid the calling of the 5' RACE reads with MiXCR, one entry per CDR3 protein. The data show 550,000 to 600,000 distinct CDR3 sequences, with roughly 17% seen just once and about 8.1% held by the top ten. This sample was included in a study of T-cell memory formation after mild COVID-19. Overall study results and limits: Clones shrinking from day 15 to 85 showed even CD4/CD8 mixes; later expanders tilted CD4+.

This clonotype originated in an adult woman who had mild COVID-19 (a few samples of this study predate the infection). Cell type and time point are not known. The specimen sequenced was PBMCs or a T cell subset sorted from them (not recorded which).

CDR3 nucleotide sequence: TGCAGTGCTAGAGATGTCTTCTGGGGACTAGCGGTGCCTGAGCAGTTCTTC. This codes for CSARDVFWGLAVPEQFF. The chain carries TRBV20-1 and TRBJ2-1, with 11 bases lining up with TRBD2. Per the germline V gene, CDR1 is DFQATT and CDR2 is SNEGSKA (reference sequence). V shed 0 bases, J shed 9 bases, and the junction held 13 bases outside the gene matches. The CDR3 is made up of 17 amino acids.